This T cell receptor (beta chain) was observed in a study of blood T cell repertoires in COVID-19. Study-wide background: Nucleic acid was either cDNA or gDNA, and it came from T cells, B-cell-depleted T cells, or PBMCs.

In the original processing: Estimation of nucleated cell counts relied on the amplification of reference gene primers. The data were produced by immunoSEQ multiplex PCR, yet TCRdb's version contains in-frame clones alone and is incomplete. V, J and clone size are those of that table, while D and trimming were read from the DNA. The table has around 44,000 clones, approximately 85% seen once. The CDR3 consists of 14 residues. V was shortened by 8 bases and J by 2 bases, with 10 bases between the two germline ends. Germline-derived CDR1 and CDR2 are MNHNS and SASEGT. The sequenced material came from peripheral blood. The chain is built from TRBV6-1 and TRBJ2-6; TRBD1 is a possible D gene (6 bases). The TCR sequence derives from a man aged 40-49 years with active or convalescent COVID-19. The CDR3 DNA follows: TGTGCCAGCCATAAGGGGGCTGGGGCCAACGTCCTGACTTTC. It codes for CASHKGAGANVLTF.